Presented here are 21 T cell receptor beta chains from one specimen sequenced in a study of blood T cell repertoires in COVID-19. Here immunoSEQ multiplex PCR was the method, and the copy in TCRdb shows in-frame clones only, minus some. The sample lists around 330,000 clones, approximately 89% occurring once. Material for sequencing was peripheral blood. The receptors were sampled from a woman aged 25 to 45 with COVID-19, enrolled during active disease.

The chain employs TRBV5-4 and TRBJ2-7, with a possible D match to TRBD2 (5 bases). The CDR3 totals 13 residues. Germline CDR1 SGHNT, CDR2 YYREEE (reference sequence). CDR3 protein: CAVSVAASYEQYF. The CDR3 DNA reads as TGTGCAGTTAGCGTGGCGGCCTCCTACGAGCAGTACTTC.

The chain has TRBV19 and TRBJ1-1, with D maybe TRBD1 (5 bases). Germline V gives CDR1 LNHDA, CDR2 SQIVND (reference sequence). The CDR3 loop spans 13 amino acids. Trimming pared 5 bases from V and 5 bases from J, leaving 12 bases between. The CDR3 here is CASSPAGWTEAFF. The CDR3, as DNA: TGTGCCAGTAGTCCCGCAGGGTGGACTGAAGCTTTCTTT.

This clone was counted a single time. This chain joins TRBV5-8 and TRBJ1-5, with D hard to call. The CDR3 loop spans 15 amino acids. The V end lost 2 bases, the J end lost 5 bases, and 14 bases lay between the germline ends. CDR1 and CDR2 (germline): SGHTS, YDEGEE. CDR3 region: CASSFFGREDQPQHF. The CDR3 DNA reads TGTGCCAGCAGCTTTTTCGGGAGAGAAGATCAGCCCCAGCATTTT.

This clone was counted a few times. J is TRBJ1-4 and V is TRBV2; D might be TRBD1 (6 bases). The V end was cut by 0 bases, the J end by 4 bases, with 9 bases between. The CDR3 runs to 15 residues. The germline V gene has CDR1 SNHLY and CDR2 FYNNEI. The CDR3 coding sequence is TGTGCCAGCAGTGAAGCTCAGGGGCGTAATGAAAAACTGTTTTTT. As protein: CASSEAQGRNEKLFF.

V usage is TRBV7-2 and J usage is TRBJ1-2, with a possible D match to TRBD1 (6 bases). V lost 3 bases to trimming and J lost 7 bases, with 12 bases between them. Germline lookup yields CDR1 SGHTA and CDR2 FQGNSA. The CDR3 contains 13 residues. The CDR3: CASSFRGAGGYTF. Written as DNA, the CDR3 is TGTGCCAGCAGCTTTCGGGGGGCGGGTGGCTACACCTTC.

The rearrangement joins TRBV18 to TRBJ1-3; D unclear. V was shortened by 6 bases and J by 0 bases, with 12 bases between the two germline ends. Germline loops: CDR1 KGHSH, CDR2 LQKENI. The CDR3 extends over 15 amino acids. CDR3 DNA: TGTGCCAGCTCTCCGCCCCACTACTCTGGAAACACCATATATTTT. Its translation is CASSPPHYSGNTIYF.

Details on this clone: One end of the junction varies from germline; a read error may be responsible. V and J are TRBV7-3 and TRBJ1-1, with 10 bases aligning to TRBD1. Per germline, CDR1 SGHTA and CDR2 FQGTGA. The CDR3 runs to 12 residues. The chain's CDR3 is CASTGTGEDGVF. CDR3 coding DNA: TGTGCCAGTACAGGGACAGGGGAGGATGGAGTTTTT.

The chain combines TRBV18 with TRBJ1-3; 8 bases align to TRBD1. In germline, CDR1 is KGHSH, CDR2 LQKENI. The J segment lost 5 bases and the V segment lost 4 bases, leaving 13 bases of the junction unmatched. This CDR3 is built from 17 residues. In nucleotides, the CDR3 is TGTGCCAGCTCACTTATGATTCAGGGGGCGCGGAGAAACACCATATATTTT. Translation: CASSLMIQGARRNTIYF.

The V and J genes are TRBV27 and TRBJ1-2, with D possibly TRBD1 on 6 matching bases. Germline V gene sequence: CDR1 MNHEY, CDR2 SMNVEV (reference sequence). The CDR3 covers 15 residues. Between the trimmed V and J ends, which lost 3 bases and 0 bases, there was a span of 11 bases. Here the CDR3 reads CASSFGRTANYGYTF. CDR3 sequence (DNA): TGTGCCAGCAGTTTTGGCCGGACAGCTAACTATGGCTACACCTTC.

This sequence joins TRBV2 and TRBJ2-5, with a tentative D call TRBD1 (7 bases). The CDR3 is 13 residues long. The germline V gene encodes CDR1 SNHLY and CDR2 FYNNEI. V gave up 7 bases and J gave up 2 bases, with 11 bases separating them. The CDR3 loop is CASNQGGQETQYF. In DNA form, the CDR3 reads TGTGCCAGCAACCAGGGGGGACAAGAGACCCAGTACTTC.

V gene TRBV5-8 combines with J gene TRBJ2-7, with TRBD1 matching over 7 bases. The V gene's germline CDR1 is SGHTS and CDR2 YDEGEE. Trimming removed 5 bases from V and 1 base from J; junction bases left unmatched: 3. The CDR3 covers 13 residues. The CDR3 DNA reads TGTGCCAGCAGGGGGACAGCTTCCTACGAGCAGTACTTC. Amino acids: CASRGTASYEQYF. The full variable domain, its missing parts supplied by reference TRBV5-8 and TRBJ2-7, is EAGVTQSPTHLIKTRGQQATLRCSPISGHTSVYWYQQALGLGLQFLLWYDEGEERNRGNFPPRFSGRQFPNYSSELNVNALELEDSALYLCASRGTASYEQYFGPGTRLTVT.

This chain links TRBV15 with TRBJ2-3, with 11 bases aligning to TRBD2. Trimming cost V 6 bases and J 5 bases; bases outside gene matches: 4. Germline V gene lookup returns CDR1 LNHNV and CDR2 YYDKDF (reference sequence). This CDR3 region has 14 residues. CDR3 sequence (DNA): TGTGCCACCAGTTATGGGACTAGCGGAGATACGCAGTATTTT. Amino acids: CATSYGTSGDTQYF.

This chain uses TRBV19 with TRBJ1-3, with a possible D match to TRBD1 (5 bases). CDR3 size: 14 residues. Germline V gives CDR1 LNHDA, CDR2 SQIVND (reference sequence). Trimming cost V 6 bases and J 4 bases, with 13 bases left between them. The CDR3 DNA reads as TGTGCCAGTAGGGGAACAGGCGCGGGAAACACCATATATTTT. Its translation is CASRGTGAGNTIYF. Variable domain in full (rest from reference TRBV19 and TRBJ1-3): DGGITQSPKYLFRKEGQNVTLSCEQNLNHDAMYWYRQDPGQGLRLIYYSQIVNDFQKGDIAEGYSVSREKKESFPLTVTSAQKNPTAFYLCASRGTGAGNTIYFGEGSWLTVV.

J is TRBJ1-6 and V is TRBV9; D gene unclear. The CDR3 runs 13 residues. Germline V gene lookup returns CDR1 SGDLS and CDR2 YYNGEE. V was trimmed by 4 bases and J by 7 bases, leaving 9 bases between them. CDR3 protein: CASSTRPNSPLHF. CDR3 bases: TGTGCCAGCAGCACCAGGCCCAATTCACCCCTCCACTTT. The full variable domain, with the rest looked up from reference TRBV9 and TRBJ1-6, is DSGVTQTPKHLITATGQRVTLRCSPRSGDLSVYWYQQSLDQGLQFLIQYYNGEERAKGNILERFSAQQFPDLHSELNLSSLELGDSALYFCASSTRPNSPLHFGNGTRLTVT.

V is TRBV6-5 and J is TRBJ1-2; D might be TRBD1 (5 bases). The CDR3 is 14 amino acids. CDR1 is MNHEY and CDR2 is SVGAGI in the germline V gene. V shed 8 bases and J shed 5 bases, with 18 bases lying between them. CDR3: CASSSGAVAYGYTF. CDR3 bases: TGTGCCAGCTCTAGCGGGGCAGTAGCGTATGGCTACACCTTC.

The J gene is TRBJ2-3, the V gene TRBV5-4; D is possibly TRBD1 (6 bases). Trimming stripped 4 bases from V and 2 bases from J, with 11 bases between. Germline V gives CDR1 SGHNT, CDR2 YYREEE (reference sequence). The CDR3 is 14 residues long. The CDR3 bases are TGTGCCAGCAGCCTCCGACAGGCCACAGATACGCAGTATTTT. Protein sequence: CASSLRQATDTQYF.

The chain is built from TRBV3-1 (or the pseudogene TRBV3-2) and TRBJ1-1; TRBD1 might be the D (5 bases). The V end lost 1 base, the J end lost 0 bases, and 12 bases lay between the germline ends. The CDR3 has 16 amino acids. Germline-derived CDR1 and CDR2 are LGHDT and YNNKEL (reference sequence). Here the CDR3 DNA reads TGTGCCAGCAGCCAAGGGGGCAGCTTGTTGAACACTGAAGCTTTCTTT. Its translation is CASSQGGSLLNTEAFF.

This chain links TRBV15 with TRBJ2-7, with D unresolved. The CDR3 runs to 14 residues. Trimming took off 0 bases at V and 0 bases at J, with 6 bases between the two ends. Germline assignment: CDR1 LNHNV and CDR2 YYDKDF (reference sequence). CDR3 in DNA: TGTGCCACCAGCAGAGATCGGTACTCCTACGAGCAGTACTTC. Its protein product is CATSRDRYSYEQYF.

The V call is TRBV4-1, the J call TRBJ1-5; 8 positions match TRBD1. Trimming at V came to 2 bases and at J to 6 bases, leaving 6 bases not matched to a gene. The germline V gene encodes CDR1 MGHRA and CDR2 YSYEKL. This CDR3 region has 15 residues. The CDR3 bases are TGCGCCAGCAGCCAATTTGGGACAGGAAGTCAGCCCCAGCATTTT. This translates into CASSQFGTGSQPQHF.

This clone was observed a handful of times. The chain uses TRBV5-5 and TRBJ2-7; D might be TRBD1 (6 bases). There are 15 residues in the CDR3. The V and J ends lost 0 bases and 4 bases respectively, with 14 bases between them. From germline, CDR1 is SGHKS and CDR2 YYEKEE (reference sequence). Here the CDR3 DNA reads TGTGCCAGCAGCTTGGGGCAGGGGCCCGTTTACGAGCAGTACTTC. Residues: CASSLGQGPVYEQYF.

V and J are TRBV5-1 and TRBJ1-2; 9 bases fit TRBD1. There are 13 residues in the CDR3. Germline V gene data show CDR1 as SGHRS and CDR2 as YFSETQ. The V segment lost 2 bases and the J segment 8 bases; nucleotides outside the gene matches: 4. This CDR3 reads CASSFGQGRGYTF. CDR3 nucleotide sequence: TGCGCCAGCAGCTTCGGACAGGGGAGAGGCTACACCTTC. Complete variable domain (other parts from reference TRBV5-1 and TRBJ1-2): KAGVTQTPRYLIKTRGQQVTLSCSPISGHRSVSWYQQTPGQGLQFLFEYFSETQRNKGNFPGRFSGRQFSNSRSEMNVSTLELGDSALYLCASSFGQGRGYTFGSGTRLTVV.